This is a list of T cell receptor beta chains from one sample in a study of T cells in Graves' hyperthyroidism and ophthalmopathy. One entry per CDR3 protein, called by TCRdb with MiXCR from the multiplex PCR reads. The table records about 640,000 distinct CDR3 sequences, about 20% of them present only once. Sequenced: blood. These receptors were taken from a young man with Graves' ophthalmopathy. CDR3s include the opening cysteine and the closing phenylalanine or tryptophan. The size entry is marked missing in some rows and otherwise reads once, few, many or a size class.

j_gene: TRBJ2-1; abundance: .; v_gene: TRBV4-3; len: 16; CDR3aa: CASSLTGTSVNNEQFF
j_gene: TRBJ2-1; abundance: .; v_gene: TRBV3-1; len: 16; CDR3aa: CASSRGTSGIYNEQFF
j_gene: TRBJ2-7; abundance: few; v_gene: TRBV10-3; len: 15; CDR3aa: CAISPDRVRGYEQYF
j_gene: TRBJ2-1; abundance: few; v_gene: TRBV2; len: 14; CDR3aa: CASSYSIGGGQPFF
j_gene: TRBJ1-4; abundance: once; v_gene: TRBV24-1; len: 15; CDR3aa: CATSDNRAANEKLFF
j_gene: TRBJ2-1; abundance: few; v_gene: TRBV24-1; len: 13; CDR3aa: CATSDRTLNEQFF
j_gene: TRBJ2-6; abundance: few; v_gene: TRBV7-2; len: 18; CDR3aa: CASSLSGGGGSGANVLTF
j_gene: TRBJ2-7; abundance: few; v_gene: TRBV13; len: 16; CDR3aa: CASSPLGGRKDYEQYF
j_gene: TRBJ1-6; abundance: .; v_gene: TRBV4-1; len: 17; CDR3aa: CASSQEDIRTYNSPLHF
j_gene: TRBJ2-3; abundance: few; v_gene: TRBV30; len: 13; CDR3aa: CALLRVGTDTQYF
j_gene: TRBJ2-5; abundance: .; v_gene: TRBV7-8; len: 18; CDR3aa: CASSLVTLAGESKETQYF
j_gene: TRBJ1-1; abundance: many; v_gene: TRBV20-1; len: 20; CDR3aa: CSADYLAGQAWEGSGTEAFF
j_gene: TRBJ2-1; abundance: few; v_gene: TRBV11-2; len: 21; CDR3aa: CASSLVYRTTKTSSSYNEQFF
j_gene: TRBJ2-5; abundance: many; v_gene: TRBV28; len: 17; CDR3aa: CASSFDRSRRGQETQYF
j_gene: TRBJ2-2; abundance: .; v_gene: TRBV20-1; len: 14; CDR3aa: CSARKEPNTGELFF
j_gene: TRBJ1-5; abundance: .; v_gene: TRBV6-1; len: 17; CDR3aa: CASSEDWIRQGNQPQHF
j_gene: TRBJ2-2; abundance: .; v_gene: TRBV10-2; len: 17; CDR3aa: CASSGVSPGQDTGELFF
j_gene: TRBJ1-6; abundance: .; v_gene: TRBV7-2; len: 15; CDR3aa: CATRGTHGDNSPLHF
j_gene: TRBJ1-1; abundance: .; v_gene: TRBV7-2; len: 12; CDR3aa: CASSSTGIEAFF
j_gene: TRBJ2-7; abundance: few; v_gene: TRBV5-6; len: 13; CDR3aa: CASSQPGLLEQYF
j_gene: TRBJ2-4; abundance: few; v_gene: TRBV3-1; len: 16; CDR3aa: CASSPAGQLAKNIQYF
j_gene: TRBJ2-1; abundance: .; v_gene: TRBV19; len: 13; CDR3aa: CATDSTGVNEQFF
j_gene: TRBJ2-2; abundance: .; v_gene: TRBV4-2; len: 17; CDR3aa: CASSQDQQGANTGELFF
j_gene: TRBJ2-5; abundance: .; v_gene: TRBV20-1; len: 14; CDR3aa: CSARDLGGLETQYF
j_gene: TRBJ2-2; abundance: .; v_gene: TRBV20-1; len: 16; CDR3aa: CSARDRGGQNTGELFF
j_gene: TRBJ1-1; abundance: many; v_gene: TRBV7-9; len: 14; CDR3aa: CASSLAQPNTEAFF
j_gene: TRBJ1-1; abundance: .; v_gene: TRBV9; len: 13; CDR3aa: CASSEPSGTEAFF
j_gene: TRBJ2-7; abundance: .; v_gene: TRBV3-1; len: 13; CDR3aa: CASSQRDGYEQYF
j_gene: TRBJ2-6; abundance: few; v_gene: TRBV20-1; len: 14; CDR3aa: CSARDLSGANVLTF
j_gene: TRBJ2-3; abundance: few; v_gene: TRBV20-1; len: 11; CDR3aa: CSAEDRDTQYF